In its sample, the clone carrying this TCR beta chain was seen many times. These data are taken from a study of Graves' ophthalmopathy and Graves' hyperthyroidism. In the study overall: Ahead of any treatment, peripheral blood was obtained at the initial diagnosis.

Each donor who had ophthalmopathy showed moderate-to-severe activity, a CAS of ≥3, a NOSPECS of ≥4, and a duration under 3 months. In this cohort, patients with other autoimmune diseases, uncontrolled infections, pregnancy or lactation were excluded. Reliance was placed on clinical symptoms, serum thyroxine, TRAb, thyroid ultrasound and orbital computed tomography for diagnosis. The authors amplified TCR beta CDR3 regions, and they did so from RNA transcripts for repertoire sequencing. An opening RT-PCR round employed HTBI primers and preceded a second-round multiplex PCR. One entry per CDR3 protein results from TCRdb running MiXCR on the multiplex PCR reads. The sample includes about 370,000 distinct CDR3 sequences, 15% to 20% seen only once; the top ten take 1.6%. The sequencing sample was made of peripheral blood. This sequence originates from a young woman with Graves' ophthalmopathy.

The CDR3 spells CASSPTYSGYEQYF. Here the CDR3 DNA reads TGTGCCAGCAGTCCTACATATTCTGGCTACGAGCAGTACTTC. The chain employs TRBV28 and TRBJ2-7; D is unresolved. V lost 5 bases and J lost 3, with 14 bases in between. There are 14 residues in the CDR3. CDR1 and CDR2 (germline): MDHEN, SYDVKM.